These 14 T cell receptor beta chains share one sample of origin, sequenced in a study of graft-versus-host responses after intestinal transplantation. Here immunoSEQ multiplex PCR was the method, and the copy in TCRdb shows in-frame clones only, minus some. Seen here are roughly 960 clones, nearly 85% observed once, and the top ten hold 18%. From the graft tissue, intraepithelial and lamina propria lymphocytes were released through processing. Material: ileum tissue, obtained around 110 days after intestinal transplant. The receptor set was obtained from a human patient who received an intestinal transplant, so some T cells may come from the graft donor.

This clone has more than one count but fewer than ten. V is TRBV27 and J is TRBJ2-2, with TRBD2 identical over 8 bases. Germline CDR1 is MNHEY and CDR2 is SMNVEV (reference sequence). CDR3 length: 16 residues. The V segment lost 6 bases and the J segment 0 bases; nucleotides outside the gene matches: 6. The CDR3 sequence: CASSPLAVTNTGELFF. The DNA for the CDR3 is TGTGCCAGCAGCCCACTAGCGGTCACGAACACCGGGGAGCTGTTTTTT.

This chain connects TRBV12-5 to TRBJ1-1; 10 positions agree with TRBD1. The CDR3 has 19 residues. J gave up 3 bases and V 1 base, and 14 bases lay outside the gene matches. Germline values: CDR1 LGHNT, CDR2 FRNRAP. The CDR3 reads CASGLGTADRGFTYTEAFF. The CDR3 DNA sequence: TGTGCTAGTGGTTTGGGCACCGCGGACAGGGGGTTTACTTACACTGAAGCTTTCTTT.

The genes are TRBV19 and TRBJ1-1; a possible D gene is TRBD1 (5 bases). CDR1 LNHDA and CDR2 SQIVND come from the germline V gene (reference sequence). V lost 5 bases, J lost 4 bases, and 14 bases lay in between. The CDR3 runs 14 residues. The CDR3 is CASSPQGVSTEAFF. The DNA of the CDR3 is TGTGCCAGTAGTCCCCAGGGAGTGAGCACTGAAGCTTTCTTT.

The CDR3: CASSFALGERNSPLHF. Written as DNA, the CDR3 is TGTGCCAGCAGTTTCGCATTAGGGGAAAGGAATTCACCCCTCCACTTT. The V and J genes are TRBV28 and TRBJ1-6; D possibly corresponds to TRBD1 (5 bases). Trimming shortened V by 3 bases and J by 7 bases, and 16 bases separated the two germline ends. This CDR3 spans 16 amino acids. Germline V lookup: CDR1 MDHEN, CDR2 SYDVKM.

The chain employs TRBV9 and TRBJ2-1, with TRBD2 matching over 7 bases. The CDR3 runs 18 residues. The trim removed 0 bases at V and 0 bases at J, leaving 9 bases unmatched. Germline V gene lookup returns CDR1 SGDLS and CDR2 YYNGEE. CDR3 residues: CASSVGAGGGSSYNEQFF. The CDR3 nucleotides read TGTGCCAGCAGCGTAGGGGCTGGCGGGGGAAGCTCCTACAATGAGCAGTTCTTC.

For the CDR3, the DNA is TGTGCCAGCAGACTTAGCGGGAAGAGCACAGATACGCAGTATTTT. This translates into CASRLSGKSTDTQYF. V gene TRBV6-5 combines with J gene TRBJ2-3; 8 bases match TRBD2. With V trimmed by 6 bases and J by 0 bases, 5 bases remained unmatched. Germline CDR1 is MNHEY and CDR2 is SVGAGI. The CDR3 contains 15 residues.

The chain combines TRBV18 with TRBJ2-5, with 7 bases lining up with TRBD1. Germline loops: CDR1 KGHSH, CDR2 LQKENI. CDR3 length: 13 amino acids. V shed 5 bases, J shed 4 bases, and the junction held 4 bases outside the gene matches. CDR3 region: CASSSRDRETQYF. The DNA for the CDR3 is TGTGCCAGCTCATCCCGGGACAGAGAGACCCAGTACTTC.

V usage is TRBV13 and J usage is TRBJ2-6; D not resolved. This CDR3 spans 18 amino acids. The V end was cut by 6 bases, the J end by 5 bases, with 23 bases between. Germline CDR1 reads PRHDT; CDR2 reads FYEKMQ (reference sequence). CDR3 sequence: CASSCGQLIQSRANVLTF. The CDR3 nucleotides read TGTGCCAGCAGTTGTGGGCAGCTGATACAAAGTCGGGCCAACGTCCTGACTTTC.

The chain couples TRBV27 to TRBJ1-1, with a possible D match to TRBD1 (6 bases). The germline CDR1 and CDR2 sequences are MNHEY and SMNVEV (reference sequence). The V end lost 5 bases, the J end lost 2 bases, and 15 bases lay between the germline ends. CDR3 length: 15 residues. This CDR3 reads CASSQSRTANTEAFF. The CDR3 nucleotides are TGTGCCAGCAGTCAATCGCGGACAGCCAACACTGAAGCTTTCTTT.

The V and J genes are TRBV5-4 and TRBJ2-3; D may be TRBD2 (5 bases). Trimming took 4 bases from V and 2 from J, leaving 17 bases between them. Per germline, CDR1 SGHNT and CDR2 YYREEE (reference sequence). The CDR3 length is 16 residues. The CDR3: CASSANGISHTDTQYF. CDR3 in DNA: TGTGCCAGCAGCGCGAACGGGATCTCACACACAGATACGCAGTATTTT.

The V gene is TRBV30, the J gene TRBJ1-2, with 7 bases matching TRBD1. With 0 bases clipped from V and 5 bases from J, the junction kept 3 bases outside the gene matches. Germline-derived CDR1 and CDR2 are GTSNPN and SVGIG (reference sequence). This CDR3 spans 13 amino acids. Written as DNA, the CDR3 is TGTGCCTGGAGTGTAAGGGGGCAATATGGCTACACCTTC. Translation: CAWSVRGQYGYTF.

The V call is TRBV15, the J call TRBJ2-3, with 9 bases matching TRBD1. There are 21 residues in the CDR3. V was clipped by 0 bases and J by 1 base; unmatched bases: 17. Per the germline V gene, CDR1 is LNHNV and CDR2 is YYDKDF (reference sequence). CDR3 protein: CATSRDAPGTGPSRGTDTQYF. DNA for the CDR3: TGTGCCACCAGCAGAGATGCCCCCGGGACAGGGCCGTCCAGAGGCACAGATACGCAGTATTTT.

The CDR3 loop is CASSLVGGPGEAFF. CDR3 coding DNA: TGCGCCAGCAGCTTGGTCGGAGGGCCGGGTGAAGCTTTCTTT. The chain is built from TRBV5-1 and TRBJ1-1; D is unresolved. Germline loops: CDR1 SGHRS, CDR2 YFSETQ. The CDR3 totals 14 residues. Trimming left V 0 bases short and J 7 bases short, with 13 bases between.

This rearrangement joins TRBV19 to TRBJ1-5; D not certain. CDR1 is LNHDA and CDR2 is SQIVND in the germline V gene (reference sequence). The CDR3 contains 17 residues. Trimming stripped 5 bases from V and 1 base from J, with 18 bases between. The CDR3 region has the DNA TGTGCCAGTAGTGTTCCCCGTCCTATCTACAGCAATCAGCCCCAGCATTTT. The encoded protein is CASSVPRPIYSNQPQHF.